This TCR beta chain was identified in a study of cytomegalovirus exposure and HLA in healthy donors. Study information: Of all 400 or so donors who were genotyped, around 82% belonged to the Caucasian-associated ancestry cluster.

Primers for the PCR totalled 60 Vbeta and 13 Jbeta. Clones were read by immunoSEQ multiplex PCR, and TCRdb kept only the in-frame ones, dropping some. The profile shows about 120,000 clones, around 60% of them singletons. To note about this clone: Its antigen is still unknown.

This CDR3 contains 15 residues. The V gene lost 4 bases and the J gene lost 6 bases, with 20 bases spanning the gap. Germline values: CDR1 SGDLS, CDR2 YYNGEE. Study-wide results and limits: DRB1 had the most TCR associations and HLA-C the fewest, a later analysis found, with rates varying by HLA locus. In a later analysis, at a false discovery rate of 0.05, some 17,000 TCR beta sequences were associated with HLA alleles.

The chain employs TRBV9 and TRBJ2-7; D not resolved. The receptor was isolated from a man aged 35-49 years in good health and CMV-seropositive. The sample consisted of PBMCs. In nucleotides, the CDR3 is TGTGCCAGCAGCCTCAGTCCCCACTGGAGCCGCGAGCAGTACTTC. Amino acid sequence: CASSLSPHWSREQYF.